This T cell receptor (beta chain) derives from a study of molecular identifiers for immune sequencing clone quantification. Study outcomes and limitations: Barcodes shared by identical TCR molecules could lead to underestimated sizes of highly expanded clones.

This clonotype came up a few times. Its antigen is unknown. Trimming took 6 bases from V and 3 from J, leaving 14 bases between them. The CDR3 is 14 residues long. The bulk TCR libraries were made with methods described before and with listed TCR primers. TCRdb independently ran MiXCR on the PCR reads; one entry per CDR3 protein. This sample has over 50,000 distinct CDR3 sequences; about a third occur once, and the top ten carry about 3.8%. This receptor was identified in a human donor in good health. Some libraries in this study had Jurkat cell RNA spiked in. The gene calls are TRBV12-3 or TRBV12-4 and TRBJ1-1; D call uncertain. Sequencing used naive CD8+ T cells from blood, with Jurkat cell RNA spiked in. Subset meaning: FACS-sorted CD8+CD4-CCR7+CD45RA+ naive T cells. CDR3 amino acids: CASSRGPSHTEAFF. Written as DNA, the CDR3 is TGTGCCAGCAGCCGCGGACCCTCTCACACTGAAGCTTTCTTT.